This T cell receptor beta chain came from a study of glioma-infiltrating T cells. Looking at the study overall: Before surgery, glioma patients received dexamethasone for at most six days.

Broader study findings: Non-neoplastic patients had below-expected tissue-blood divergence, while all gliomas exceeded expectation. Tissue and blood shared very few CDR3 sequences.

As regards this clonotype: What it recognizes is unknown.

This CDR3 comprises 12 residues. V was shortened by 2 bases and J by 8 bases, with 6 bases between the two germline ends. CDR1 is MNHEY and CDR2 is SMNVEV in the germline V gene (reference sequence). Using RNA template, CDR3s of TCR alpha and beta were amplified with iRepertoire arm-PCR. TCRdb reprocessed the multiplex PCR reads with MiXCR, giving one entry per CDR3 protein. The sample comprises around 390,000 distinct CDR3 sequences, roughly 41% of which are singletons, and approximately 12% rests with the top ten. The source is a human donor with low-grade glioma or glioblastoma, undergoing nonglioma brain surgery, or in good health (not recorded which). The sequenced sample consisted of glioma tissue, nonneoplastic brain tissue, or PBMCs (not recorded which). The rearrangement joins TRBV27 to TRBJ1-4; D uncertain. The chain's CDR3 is CASSLVGEKLFF. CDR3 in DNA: TGTGCCAGCAGTTTAGTAGGGGAAAAACTGTTTTTT.